A single T cell receptor beta chain is shown here with its context. The target of this receptor is not known. Per-base quality was not reported, and no clone a single base away is much larger than it. This entry is derived from a study of blood T cells in healthy people across ages (dated by TCRdb to about 2015). With regard to the full study: In model experiments, roughly one uniquely barcoded TCR beta cDNA molecule per two T cells was captured by template switching. Age-related changes in TCR beta repertoire diversity were measured in the study by deep sequencing normalized with unique cDNA molecular identifiers. The donors were split into four age groups: young (average about 16 years), middle-aged (around 40), aged (about 62) and long-lived (roughly 88). To avoid experimental bias, donors of different ages were randomly spread across the sequencing lanes. For two donors (one aged 18 to 29 and one aged 80 or older), the study analyzed two additional independent replicas of 1 million unique cDNA reads from the same blood draw. Broad study findings and their caveats: The percentage of naive T cells measured by flow cytometry correlated strongly with observed TCR beta diversity. Compared with the aged group, the long-lived group had more naive CD4+ T cells, fewer expanded clones and increased TCR diversity, suggesting age selection. Observed TCR beta diversity per million T cells fell roughly linearly with age, and a significant reduction was already apparent by age around 39. Donor CMV infection status was unknown, potentially confounding age-related changes in expanded clonotypes. Estimates of total diversity from one million sequenced T cells were regarded as lower bounds and underestimates. Because profiling used bulk unsorted PBMCs, naive and antigen-experienced compartments could not be compared conclusively.

Library creation used 5' RACE. Sequencing was performed on an Illumina HiSeq 2500. The second PCR ran for about 6 to 12 cycles and used a J-beta primer mix along with a sample-barcoded 5' primer. A unique molecular identifier was introduced onto each TCR beta cDNA molecule by a template-switch 5' adaptor carrying 12 random nucleotides. At least 2.5 million CDR3-containing paired-end reads were obtained from each sample. First-strand cDNA synthesis was performed from all RNA using the Mint cDNA synthesis kit, with priming by a TRBC-specific oligonucleotide. Following uracil-DNA glycosylase treatment, a first 18-cycle PCR with universal primers M1SS and BC2_uni_R was performed on all cDNA. The authors' pipeline ran thus. Each sample was normalized by randomly selecting 1 million high-quality reads, each carrying a distinct molecular identifier. Reads with shared molecular identifiers were discarded instead of being binned into consensus sequences. MiTCR, run with a Q25 quality threshold and the strictest error-elimination algorithm, handled CDR3 identification, clonotype clustering and error correction. Lower-bound total TCR beta diversity was estimated with a nonparametric unseen species model using Euler transformation. TCRdb trimmed the raw reads at Q25, called clones with MiXCR and kept productive beta chains. When rows share a CDR3 protein, they turn into one entry using the most common DNA and genes. None of the V and J calls come from the authors' own analysis; TCRdb made them. This sample holds under 1,000,000 distinct CDR3 sequences; more than 35% were observed only once. The ten largest clones add up to 15% to 20% of the sample.

The donors were roughly 40 Caucasian individuals from Russia, aged roughly 6 to 100 years, who were systemically healthy. About 9.6 milliliters of peripheral blood were collected from each donor into EDTA-treated Vacutainer tubes. Ficoll-Paque density-gradient centrifugation was used to isolate PBMCs, with at least 6.5 million per sample. Trizol reagent was used to extract total RNA from PBMCs, with at least 5.5 micrograms per sample. Naive CD45RAhigh/CD27high T cell percentages were measured by flow cytometry on a PBMC aliquot from every donor. According to the germline V gene, CDR1 reads KGHDR and CDR2 reads SFDVKD. The cysteine opens and the phenylalanine closes a CDR3 of 15 amino acids. Here the CDR3 DNA is all that survives: 45 bases in frame from base 1. Cut back by 0 bases and 4 bases, the V and J ends lie 9 bases apart.

Sequenced sample: blood. The TCR comes from a man of 80 years or more in good health. The chain is assembled from TRBV24-1 and TRBJ2-1, with the identity of the D gene unclear. The DNA sequence follows: TGTGCCACCAGTGATTTGGGGCTCTCGTACAATGAGCAGTTCTTC. This encodes CATSDLGLSYNEQFF.